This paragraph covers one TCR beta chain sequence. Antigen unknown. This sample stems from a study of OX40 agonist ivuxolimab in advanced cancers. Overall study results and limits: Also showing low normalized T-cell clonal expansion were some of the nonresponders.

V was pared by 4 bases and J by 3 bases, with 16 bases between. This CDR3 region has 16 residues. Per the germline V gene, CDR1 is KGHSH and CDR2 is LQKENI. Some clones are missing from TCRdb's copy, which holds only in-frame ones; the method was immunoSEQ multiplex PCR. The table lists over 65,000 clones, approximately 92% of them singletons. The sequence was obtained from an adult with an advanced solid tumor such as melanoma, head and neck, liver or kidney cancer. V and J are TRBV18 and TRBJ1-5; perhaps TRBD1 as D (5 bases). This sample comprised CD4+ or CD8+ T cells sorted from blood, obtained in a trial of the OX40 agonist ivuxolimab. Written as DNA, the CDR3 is TGTGCCAGCTCACGAGCGCCCAGGGCGACCAATCAGCCCCAGCATTTT. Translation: CASSRAPRATNQPQHF.